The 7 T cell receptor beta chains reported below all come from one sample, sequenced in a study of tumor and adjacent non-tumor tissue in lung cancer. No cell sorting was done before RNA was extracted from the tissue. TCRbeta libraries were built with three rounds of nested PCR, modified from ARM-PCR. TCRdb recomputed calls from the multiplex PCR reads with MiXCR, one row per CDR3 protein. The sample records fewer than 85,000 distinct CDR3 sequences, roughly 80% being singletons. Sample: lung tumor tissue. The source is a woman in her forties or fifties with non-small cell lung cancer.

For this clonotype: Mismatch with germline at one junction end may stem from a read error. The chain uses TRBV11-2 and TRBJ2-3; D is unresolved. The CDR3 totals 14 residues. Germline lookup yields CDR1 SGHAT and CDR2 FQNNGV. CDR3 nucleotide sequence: TGTGCCAGCAACTTTGGGATTGGCACAGATACACAGTATTTT. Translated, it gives CASNFGIGTDTQYF.

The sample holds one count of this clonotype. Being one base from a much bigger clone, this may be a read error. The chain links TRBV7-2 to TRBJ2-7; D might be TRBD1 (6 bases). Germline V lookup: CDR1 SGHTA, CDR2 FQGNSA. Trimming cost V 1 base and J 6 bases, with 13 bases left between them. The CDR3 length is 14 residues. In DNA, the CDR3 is TGTGCCAGCAGCTTAGGTCCGTGGGGGCGCGAGCAGTACTTC. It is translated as CASSLGPWGREQYF.

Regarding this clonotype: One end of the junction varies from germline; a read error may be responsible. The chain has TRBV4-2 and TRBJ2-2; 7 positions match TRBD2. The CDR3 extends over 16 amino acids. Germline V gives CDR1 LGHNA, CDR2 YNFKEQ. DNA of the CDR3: TGTGCCAACAGCCTCTTGGGGAGGGGAAGGACCGGGGAACTGTTTTTT. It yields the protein CANSLLGRGRTGELFF.

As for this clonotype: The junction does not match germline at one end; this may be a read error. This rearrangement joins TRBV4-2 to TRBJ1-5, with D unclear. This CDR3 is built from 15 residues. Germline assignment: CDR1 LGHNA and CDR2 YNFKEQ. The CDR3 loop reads CTSSQDLTINQSQHF. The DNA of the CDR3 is TGTACCAGCAGCCAAGACCTCACTATCAATCAGTCCCAGCATTTT.

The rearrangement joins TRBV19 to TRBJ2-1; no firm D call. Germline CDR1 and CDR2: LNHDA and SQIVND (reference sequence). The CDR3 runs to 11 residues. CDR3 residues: CAAGIYNEQFF. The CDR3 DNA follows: TGTGCGGCTGGGATATACAATGAGCAGTTCTTC.

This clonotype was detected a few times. The DNA for the CDR3 is TGCAGCGTTGTCTTGACAACAGATACGCAGTATTTT. Its protein is CSVVLTTDTQYF. The V and J genes are TRBV29-1 and TRBJ2-3; D not resolved. The CDR3 contains 12 residues. Germline lookup yields CDR1 SQVTM and CDR2 ANQGSEA. V was clipped by 4 bases and J by 3 bases, with 8 bases between them.

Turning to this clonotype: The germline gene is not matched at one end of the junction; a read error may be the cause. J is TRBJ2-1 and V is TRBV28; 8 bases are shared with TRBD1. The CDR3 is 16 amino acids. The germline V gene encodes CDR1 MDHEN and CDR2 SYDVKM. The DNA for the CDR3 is TGTGCAAGCAGGGGGCAGGGTCGATTTTTTCGCAATGAGCAGTTCTTC. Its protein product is CASRGQGRFFRNEQFF.